The 27 T cell receptor beta chains reported below all come from one sample, sequenced in a study of blood T cell repertoires in COVID-19. The repertoire was sequenced with immunoSEQ multiplex PCR; TCRdb's copy has only in-frame clones and lacks some. The sample consists of under 300,000 clones, roughly 93% of them appearing once. Material for sequencing was PBMCs or T cells enriched from blood (not recorded which). All receptors derive from a woman between 40 and 50 years old with acute COVID-19.

V usage is TRBV5-1 and J usage is TRBJ2-1; 7 bases fit TRBD2. The CDR3 is made up of 16 amino acids. Germline V gene data show CDR1 as SGHRS and CDR2 as YFSETQ. With 0 bases clipped from V and 6 bases from J, the junction kept 9 bases outside the gene matches. CDR3 in amino acids: CASSLGRLAVINEQFF. The CDR3 nucleotides are TGCGCCAGCAGCTTGGGGCGGCTAGCGGTAATCAATGAGCAGTTCTTC.

This chain joins TRBV29-1 and TRBJ1-1, with D possibly TRBD1 on 5 matching bases. The CDR3 runs 13 residues. With 7 bases removed from V and 3 bases from J, the gap between germline ends came to 15 bases. Germline V gene sequence: CDR1 SQVTM, CDR2 ANQGSEA. Here the CDR3 reads CSGVREDYTEAFF. Here the CDR3 DNA reads TGCAGCGGTGTCAGGGAAGACTACACTGAAGCTTTCTTT.

The chain is built from TRBV19 and TRBJ1-1; a weak D match, TRBD1 (5 bases). The CDR3 runs 15 residues. The V gene's germline CDR1 is LNHDA and CDR2 SQIVND (reference sequence). V dropped 3 bases and J dropped 4 bases, with 15 bases sitting between them. CDR3 sequence reads: CASSMMGGKGTEAFF. The CDR3 DNA sequence: TGTGCCAGTAGTATGATGGGGGGTAAGGGCACTGAAGCTTTCTTT.

This chain joins TRBV11-3 and TRBJ2-2; 7 positions agree with TRBD2. Per germline, CDR1 SGHNT and CDR2 YENEEA. J gave up 6 bases and V 5 bases, and 9 bases lay outside the gene matches. CDR3 length: 15 amino acids. The CDR3: CASSQGLVGAGELFF. The CDR3 region has the DNA TGTGCCAGCAGCCAAGGACTAGTCGGAGCCGGGGAGCTGTTTTTT. Based on the CDR3 plus reference TRBV11-3 and TRBJ2-2, the full variable domain is EAGVVQSPRYKIIEKKQPVAFWCNPISGHNTLYWYLQNLGQGPELLIRYENEEAVDDSQLPKDRFSAERLKGVDSTLKIQPAELGDSAVYLCASSQGLVGAGELFFGEGSRLTVL.

The chain links TRBV13 to TRBJ2-5; 9 positions agree with TRBD1. This CDR3 is built from 14 residues. The V gene's germline CDR1 is PRHDT and CDR2 FYEKMQ (reference sequence). Trimming cost V 8 bases and J 4 bases; bases outside gene matches: 8. The CDR3 spells CASGRGQGGETQYF. As DNA, the CDR3 is TGTGCCAGCGGGCGGGGACAGGGAGGAGAGACCCAGTACTTC. The full variable domain, completed using reference TRBV13 and TRBJ2-5, is AAGVIQSPRHLIKEKRETATLKCYPIPRHDTVYWYQQGPGQDPQFLISFYEKMQSDKGSIPDRFSAQQFSDYHSELNMSSLELGDSALYFCASGRGQGGETQYFGPGTRLLVL.

This clone was found a few times. The chain recombines TRBV5-6 with TRBJ2-4; 8 bases agree with TRBD1. The CDR3 covers 15 residues. The germline V gene has CDR1 SGHDT and CDR2 YYEEEE. V lost 2 bases, J lost 6 bases, and 7 bases stayed unmatched. The DNA of the CDR3 is TGTGCCAGCAGCTTAGGACAGGGTATAGGAAACATTCAGTACTTC. Translating it yields CASSLGQGIGNIQYF.

This clone was counted once. The genes are TRBV27 and TRBJ1-5; the match to TRBD1 covers 7 bases. Trimming removed 5 bases from V and 3 bases from J; junction bases left unmatched: 10. This CDR3 contains 16 residues. Per the germline V gene, CDR1 is MNHEY and CDR2 is SMNVEV (reference sequence). The CDR3 sequence is CASSPYTGATNQPQHF. CDR3 DNA: TGTGCCAGCAGTCCCTACACAGGGGCGACCAATCAGCCCCAGCATTTT.

The rearrangement uses TRBV28 and TRBJ1-5; tentative D call: TRBD1 (5 bases). V was clipped by 2 bases and J by 7 bases, with 15 bases between them. This CDR3 is built from 15 residues. Germline CDR1 is MDHEN and CDR2 is SYDVKM. The CDR3 nucleotides are TGTGCCAGCAGTTTAATCGACGGGGGAGGCCAGCCCCAGCATTTT. This encodes CASSLIDGGGQPQHF.

V is TRBV10-3 and J is TRBJ2-2; D ambiguous. V was cut by 0 bases and J by 6 bases, with 14 bases left in between. This CDR3 contains 16 residues. Germline V gene data show CDR1 as ENHRY and CDR2 as SYGVKD. Here the CDR3 reads CAISESGPAQAGELFF. In DNA form, the CDR3 reads TGTGCCATCAGTGAGTCGGGCCCTGCTCAAGCCGGGGAGCTGTTTTTT.

The J gene is TRBJ1-4, the V gene TRBV15, with a possible D match to TRBD1 (6 bases). Trimming left V 5 bases short and J 1 base short, with 8 bases between. Germline V gene data show CDR1 as LNHNV and CDR2 as YYDKDF (reference sequence). The CDR3 sequence is 14 residues long. CDR3 amino acids: CATSLQGTNEKLFF. The CDR3 region has the DNA TGTGCCACCAGCCTACAGGGAACTAATGAAAAACTGTTTTTT. The whole variable domain, filled in from reference TRBV15 and TRBJ1-4, reads DAMVIQNPRYQVTQFGKPVTLSCSQTLNHNVMYWYQQKSSQAPKLLFHYYDKDFNNEADTPDNFQSRRPNTSFCFLDIRSPGLGDTAMYLCATSLQGTNEKLFFGSGTQLSVL.

The chain employs TRBV5-1 and TRBJ2-1; 7 positions agree with TRBD2. CDR3 length: 15 amino acids. Germline V gene sequence: CDR1 SGHRS, CDR2 YFSETQ. V lost 6 bases to trimming and J lost 2 bases; unmatched junction nucleotides: 8. The CDR3 reads CASTTGGGAYNEQFF. CDR3 in DNA: TGCGCCAGCACCACTGGGGGGGGTGCCTACAATGAGCAGTTCTTC.

With respect to this clone: One junction end does not reproduce the germline sequence, and a read error may be involved. V and J are TRBV6-1 and TRBJ2-5; D gene uncertain. In germline, CDR1 is MNHNS, CDR2 SASEGT. The CDR3 consists of 14 residues. The CDR3 protein is CASREDTLQETQYF. In DNA, the CDR3 is TGTGCCAGCAGGGAAGACACCCTTCAAGAGACCCAGTACTTC.

The gene calls are TRBV5-1 and TRBJ1-2, with D possibly matching TRBD1 (6 bases). CDR3 size: 15 residues. V dropped 0 bases and J dropped 5 bases, with 14 bases sitting between them. Germline V gives CDR1 SGHRS, CDR2 YFSETQ. The DNA of the CDR3 is TGCGCCAGCAGCTTGGGTGGCAGGGGCGTATATGGCTACACCTTC. The encoded protein is CASSLGGRGVYGYTF.

The V gene is TRBV19, the J gene TRBJ2-7; the D gene is possibly TRBD1 (6 bases). The V end lost 9 bases, the J end lost 7 bases, and 22 bases lay between the germline ends. The CDR3 is made up of 14 amino acids. Germline V gene data show CDR1 as LNHDA and CDR2 as SQIVND (reference sequence). CDR3 amino acids: CASRITGIRGEQYF. In DNA, the CDR3 is TGTGCCAGCCGAATTACAGGGATACGGGGTGAGCAGTACTTC.

This clone was found once. The chain couples TRBV5-1 to TRBJ1-3; possible D gene TRBD1, 5 bases. V lost 2 bases, J lost 0 bases, and 6 bases lay in between. The CDR3 is 14 amino acids. Looked up from germline, CDR1 is SGHRS and CDR2 is YFSETQ. The CDR3 DNA is TGCGCCAGCAGCTTAAGGGGCTCTGGAAACACCATATATTTT. Amino acids: CASSLRGSGNTIYF.

The chain joins TRBV5-1 to TRBJ2-3, with D possibly being TRBD2 (6 bases). Germline CDR1 and CDR2: SGHRS and YFSETQ. V was shortened by 2 bases and J by 6 bases, with 13 bases between the two germline ends. The CDR3 has 14 residues. The CDR3 DNA reads TGCGCCAGCAGCTTCGGGGGAGTTGGGGATACGCAGTATTTT. This sequence encodes CASSFGGVGDTQYF.

CDR3 region: CASSGRSYNEQFF. The CDR3 DNA sequence: TGTGCCAGTAGCGGGAGGTCCTACAATGAGCAGTTCTTC. The chain combines TRBV11-2 with TRBJ2-1; 10 nucleotides match TRBD2. The CDR3 is 13 amino acids. V trimming: 9 bases; J trimming: 1 base; junction bases outside the gene matches: 0. CDR1 is SGHAT, CDR2 FQNNGV, per germline.

V usage is TRBV5-1 and J usage is TRBJ1-2; D is undetermined. The CDR3 covers 13 residues. Germline values: CDR1 SGHRS, CDR2 YFSETQ. Deletions cut 5 bases from V and 5 bases from J, with 13 bases between. CDR3 region: CASSEGNWYGYTF. The CDR3, as DNA: TGCGCCAGCAGTGAGGGAAATTGGTATGGCTACACCTTC.

This clone was seen just once. The V and J genes are TRBV9 and TRBJ1-3; 9 positions agree with TRBD1. Trimming removed 4 bases from V and 1 base from J; junction bases left unmatched: 6. The germline V gene has CDR1 SGDLS and CDR2 YYNGEE. This CDR3 has 16 amino acids. CDR3 DNA sequence: TGTGCCAGCAGCCCCCGGGACAGGGTTTCTGGAAACACCATATATTTT. This sequence encodes CASSPRDRVSGNTIYF.

The rearrangement uses TRBV7-9 and TRBJ2-1; possibly TRBD1 for D (6 bases). The V gene lost 3 bases and the J gene lost 9 bases, with 18 bases spanning the gap. The CDR3 is made up of 15 amino acids. CDR1 and CDR2 from the germline V gene are SEHNR and FQNEAQ (reference sequence). The chain's CDR3 is CASSLVGAQGSEQFF. For the CDR3, the DNA is TGTGCCAGCAGCTTGGTGGGGGCCCAGGGCTCTGAGCAGTTCTTC. Drawing the rest from reference TRBV7-9 and TRBJ2-1, the complete variable domain is DTGVSQNPRHKITKRGQNVTFRCDPISEHNRLYWYRQTLGQGPEFLTYFQNEAQLEKSRLLSDRFSAERPKGSFSTLEIQRTEQGDSAMYLCASSLVGAQGSEQFFGPGTRLTVL.

The V call is TRBV5-5, the J call TRBJ1-2; no clear D gene. The CDR3 is made up of 16 amino acids. Germline loops: CDR1 SGHKS, CDR2 YYEKEE (reference sequence). V was trimmed by 0 bases and J by 4 bases, leaving 16 bases between them. The CDR3 reads CASSLATQQFTYGYTF. DNA of the CDR3: TGTGCCAGCAGCTTGGCCACCCAACAGTTCACCTATGGCTACACCTTC. The full variable domain, rest sourced from reference TRBV5-5 and TRBJ1-2, is DAGVTQSPTHLIKTRGQQVTLRCSPISGHKSVSWYQQVLGQGPQFIFQYYEKEERGRGNFPDRFSARQFPNYSSELNVNALLLGDSALYLCASSLATQQFTYGYTFGSGTRLTVV.

This clone was seen only a few times. This chain uses TRBV27 with TRBJ2-7; 10 bases map to TRBD1. This CDR3 has 15 residues. In germline, CDR1 is MNHEY, CDR2 SMNVEV (reference sequence). Trimming removed 7 bases from V and 2 bases from J; junction bases left unmatched: 8. CDR3 coding DNA: TGTGCCAGCATGGTTTACGGGACAGGGGCCTACGAGCAGTACTTC. Translating it yields CASMVYGTGAYEQYF.

The rearrangement uses TRBV30 and TRBJ1-2; 9 nucleotides agree with TRBD1. The CDR3 totals 12 residues. Per the germline V gene, CDR1 is GTSNPN and CDR2 is SVGIG (reference sequence). Germline trimming cut 1 base from V and 8 bases from J; bases unmatched to any gene: 2. As DNA, the CDR3 is TGTGCCTGGAGTGGGGGACAGGGCGGCTACACCTTC. Amino acids: CAWSGGQGGYTF.

The chain links TRBV7-2 to TRBJ2-2; 13 bases are shared with TRBD2. This CDR3 has 15 residues. Trimming cost V 7 bases and J 6 bases; bases outside gene matches: 5. CDR1 SGHTA and CDR2 FQGNSA come from the germline V gene. This chain's CDR3 is CASIVTSGRPGELFF. CDR3 bases: TGTGCCAGCATCGTGACTAGCGGGAGGCCCGGGGAGCTGTTTTTT.

V gene TRBV6-5 combines with J gene TRBJ2-3; 9 bases match TRBD2. CDR1 is MNHEY and CDR2 is SVGAGI in the germline V gene. The CDR3 totals 15 residues. V shed 5 bases and J 1 base; nucleotides not matched to a gene: 4. CDR3 in amino acids: CASSRRTSGTDTQYF. The DNA of the CDR3 is TGTGCCAGCAGTCGAAGGACTAGCGGCACAGATACGCAGTATTTT.

V gene TRBV7-2 combines with J gene TRBJ2-1; TRBD2 is a possible D gene (5 bases). The CDR3 is 14 residues long. Germline V CDR1 and CDR2: SGHTA, FQGNSA. Trimming took off 0 bases at V and 9 bases at J, with 12 bases between the two ends. The CDR3 nucleotides are TGTGCCAGCAGCTTAGCGGGAGCCCCCCGTGAGCAGTTCTTC. Its protein is CASSLAGAPREQFF.

V and J are TRBV27 and TRBJ2-1, with TRBD2 as a possible D gene (7 bases). This CDR3 has 15 amino acids. Germline V gives CDR1 MNHEY, CDR2 SMNVEV (reference sequence). V lost 4 bases, J lost 5 bases, and 15 bases lay in between. The CDR3 bases are TGTGCCAGCAGTTCCTTGCGGGGGCCAAACAATGAGCAGTTCTTC. Amino acid sequence: CASSSLRGPNNEQFF.